In this sample, the clone carrying this T cell receptor (beta chain) turned up many times. The data originate from a study of T cells in Graves' hyperthyroidism and ophthalmopathy. Template material for amplifying TCR beta CDR3 regions consisted of RNA transcripts. TCR CDR3 regions were first amplified by RT-PCR with HTBI primers. TCRdb reprocessed the multiplex PCR reads via MiXCR and lists one record per CDR3 protein. The sample consists of about 400,000 distinct CDR3 sequences, more than 13% of them appearing once. Trimming cost V 4 bases and J 15 bases, with 19 bases left between them. CDR1 is LGHDT, CDR2 YNNKEL, per germline (reference sequence). The CDR3 length is 13 residues.

Sequenced input: blood. The sequence derives from a woman in her twenties or thirties with Graves' hyperthyroidism. V and J are TRBV3-1 and TRBJ2-1, with D hard to call. The chain's CDR3 is CASSLEKGRWLFF. The CDR3 DNA sequence: TGTGCCAGCAGCCTGGAGAAGGGTAGGTGGCTGTTCTTC.